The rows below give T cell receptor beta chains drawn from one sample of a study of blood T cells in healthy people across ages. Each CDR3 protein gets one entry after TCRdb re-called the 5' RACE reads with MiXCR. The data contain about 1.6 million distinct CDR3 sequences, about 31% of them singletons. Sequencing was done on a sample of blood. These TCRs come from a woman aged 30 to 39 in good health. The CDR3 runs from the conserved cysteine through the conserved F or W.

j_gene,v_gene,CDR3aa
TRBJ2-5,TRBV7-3,CASSLNGGGGARSETQYF
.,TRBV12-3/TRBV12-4,CASSLRRDGGHEQYF
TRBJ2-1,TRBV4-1,CASSQAHYNEQFF
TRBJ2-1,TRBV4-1,CASSQNPEVPSEQFF
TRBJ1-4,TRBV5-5,CASSFSVADNEKLFF
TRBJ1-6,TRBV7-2,CASSLGQGVTPLHF
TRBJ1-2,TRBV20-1,CSANDRNYGYTF
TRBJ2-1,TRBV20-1,CSARTLAGGRVQFF
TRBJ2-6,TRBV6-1,CASSGGNRASGANVLIF
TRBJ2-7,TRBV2,CASSTPVRQATYEQYF
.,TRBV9,CAGSVRPGQGANEQYF
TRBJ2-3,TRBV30,CAWSVRFTDTQYF
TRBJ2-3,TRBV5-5,CASSLLETLRDTQYF
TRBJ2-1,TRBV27,CASSLGGVFGYNEQFF
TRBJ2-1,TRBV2,CASSEELVIPNEGFF
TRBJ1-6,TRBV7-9,CASSLRTGKNSPLHF
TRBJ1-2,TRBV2,CADRDSSGHGYTF
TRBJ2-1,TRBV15,CATSREPLGGEGSNEQFF
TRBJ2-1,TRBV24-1,CATSDWNNEQFF
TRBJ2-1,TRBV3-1,CASSLGLAGGWDEQFF
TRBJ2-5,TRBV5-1,CASSIPGTSGRGETQYF
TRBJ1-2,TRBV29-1,CSVSPGGADGYTF
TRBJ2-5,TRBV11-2,CASSPDMIQYF
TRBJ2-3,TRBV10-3,CAISYGSGTDTQYF
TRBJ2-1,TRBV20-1,CSAVSGRAVGHEQFF
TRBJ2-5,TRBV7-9,CASSLGSRIAETQYF
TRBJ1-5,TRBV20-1,CSAVDGGQPNQPQHF
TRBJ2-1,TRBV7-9,CASSLTSEGNEQFF
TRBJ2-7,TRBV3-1,CASSQDQLPSYEQYF
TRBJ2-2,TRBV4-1,CASRDGPSRGELFF
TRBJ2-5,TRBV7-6,CASSLEAAARKETQYF
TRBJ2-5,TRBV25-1,CASSDGGETQYF
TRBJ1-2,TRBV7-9,CASSLGAGKSPYGYTF
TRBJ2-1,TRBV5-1,CASSLEGARGNEQFF
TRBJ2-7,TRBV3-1,CASSQGPSGGTTYEQYF
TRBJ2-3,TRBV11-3,CASSFGLVGHADTQYF
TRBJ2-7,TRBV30,CAWSRGGYEQYF
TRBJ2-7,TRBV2,CASTPRTDDYEQYF
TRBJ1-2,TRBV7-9,CASNSLVPGNYGYTF
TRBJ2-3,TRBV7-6,CASSLAGQGVPQYF
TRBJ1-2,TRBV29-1,CSVGTGGYGCTF
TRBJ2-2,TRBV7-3,CASSATSSGTITGELFF
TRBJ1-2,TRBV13,CASSLERQGYGYTF
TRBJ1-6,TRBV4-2,CASSQDGLGASYNSPLHF
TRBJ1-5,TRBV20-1,CSARDWQGASNQPQHF
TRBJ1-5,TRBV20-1,CSAREVPVDNQPQHF
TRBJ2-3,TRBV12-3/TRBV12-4,CASSLVGRGQRADTQYF
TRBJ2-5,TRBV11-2,CASSLVLPGTETQYF
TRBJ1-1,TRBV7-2,CASTTSPGAREAFF
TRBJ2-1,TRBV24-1,CATSGGHNEQFF
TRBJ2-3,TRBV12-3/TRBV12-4,CASNPIAGPAPDTQYF
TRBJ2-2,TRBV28,CASSLPGLNTGELFF
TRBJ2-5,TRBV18,CASSPPEVQETQYF
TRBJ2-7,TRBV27,CASSLSAGEGRGQYF
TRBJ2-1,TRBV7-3,CASSASTGKSSYNEQFF